This T cell receptor beta chain was sequenced for a study of blood T cell repertoires in COVID-19. In the study overall: Nucleic acid was either cDNA or gDNA, and it came from T cells, B-cell-depleted T cells, or PBMCs.

How the authors handled the data: Researchers report that nucleated cell counts were estimated from reference gene primer amplification. This table comes from immunoSEQ multiplex PCR, and its TCRdb copy is limited to in-frame clones, with some not included. V and J calls and clone size are copied from that table; D and trimming were computed from the DNA. The sample consists of approximately 170,000 clones, about 87% of them appearing once. The CDR3 spans 16 residues. CDR1 MNHEY and CDR2 SMNVEV come from the germline V gene (reference sequence). The V end was cut by 4 bases, the J end by 5 bases, with 19 bases between.

The rearrangement uses TRBV27 and TRBJ2-3, with a possible D match to TRBD2 (6 bases). The TCR originated in a man between 60 and 75 years old with acute or convalescent COVID-19. The sample comprised peripheral blood. The CDR3 DNA sequence: TGTGCCAGCAGTTCTTATACAGTCGGAGGGAGAGATACGCAGTATTTT. Protein product: CASSSYTVGGRDTQYF.